This T cell receptor (beta chain) derives from a study of blood T cell repertoires in COVID-19. In the study overall: Acute-phase and convalescent COVID-19 samples originated in the United States, Italy and Spain.

Germline loops: CDR1 SGHAT, CDR2 FQDESV (reference sequence). The CDR3 sequence is 13 residues long. The trim removed 5 bases at V and 7 bases at J, leaving 5 bases unmatched. Clones were read by immunoSEQ multiplex PCR, and TCRdb kept only the in-frame ones, dropping some. Here the sample spans approximately 76,000 clones, around 85% being singletons. The V gene is TRBV11-1, the J gene TRBJ2-7, with 10 positions matching TRBD2. The source material was peripheral blood. This clonotype was obtained from a woman of 80 years or more with active or convalescent COVID-19. CDR3 loop: CASSPGLAIEQYF. The CDR3 DNA reads TGTGCCAGCAGCCCGGGACTAGCGATTGAGCAGTACTTC.